Presented here are 15 T cell receptor beta chains from one specimen sequenced in a study of shared clonotypes between healthy human individuals (dated by TCRdb to the early 2020s). The library relied on the immunoSEQ multiplex PCR assay. TCRdb took over this immuneACCESS table, retaining in-frame rearrangements with V and J assigned. Such tables are incomplete; in checked studies, under half of the missing clones stem from an unresolved V gene, and the remainder is unexplained. The sample contains 2 million to 2.5 million clones, under 97% of them found a single time. The ten largest clones take up 0.13% of the sample. The sequenced material came from naive CD4+ T cells sorted from blood. Interpreted using the paper, the cell subset or site label stands for: CD45RA+ positively selected. These receptors were collected from a man aged 18-30 years in good health.

The sample holds a few counts of this clone. At the DNA level, this CDR3 is encoded by other sequences in the same sample as well. The chain links TRBV11-2 to TRBJ1-1; D unresolved. V was cut by 1 base and J by 0 bases, with 3 bases left in between. Germline V gene sequence: CDR1 SGHAT, CDR2 FQNNGV. CDR3 length: 13 residues. This CDR3 reads CASSLGMNTEAFF. The CDR3 nucleotides are TGTGCCAGCAGCTTAGGAATGAACACTGAAGCTTTCTTT. Looking up the rest from reference TRBV11-2 and TRBJ1-1 gives the full variable domain: EAGVAQSPRYKIIEKRQSVAFWCNPISGHATLYWYQQILGQGPKLLIQFQNNGVVDDSQLPKDRFSAERLKGVDSTLKIQPAKLEDSAVYLCASSLGMNTEAFFGQGTRLTVV.

This clone was counted once. Other DNA variants within this sample encode the same CDR3. Here the CDR3 reads CASSESTGELFF. The CDR3 DNA follows: TGTGCCAGCAGTGAATCCACCGGGGAGCTGTTTTTT. V is TRBV6-1 and J is TRBJ2-2; D remains unclear. The V gene's germline CDR1 is MNHNS and CDR2 SASEGT. The CDR3 runs to 12 residues. The ends were cut back, 2 bases at V and 4 bases at J, with 2 bases in the middle.

The genes are TRBV6-6 and TRBJ1-4; perhaps TRBD1 as D (6 bases). Germline V lookup: CDR1 MNHNY, CDR2 SVGAGI (reference sequence). The CDR3 runs 14 residues. V gave up 5 bases and J gave up 3 bases, with 10 bases separating them. The CDR3 spells CASSRGDSNEKLFF. CDR3 DNA sequence: TGTGCCAGCAGTAGGGGGGATTCTAATGAAAAACTGTTTTTT.

This clone was counted only a few times. The sample has other DNA sequences that encode this CDR3 too. This sequence joins TRBV4-1 and TRBJ1-5; D remains unclear. The CDR3 runs 13 residues. Germline V gives CDR1 MGHRA, CDR2 YSYEKL. V lost 0 bases to trimming and J lost 6 bases, with 6 bases between them. The DNA for the CDR3 is TGCGCCAGCAGCCAAGATCGGGGTCAGCCCCAGCATTTT. It is translated as CASSQDRGQPQHF.

A single count supports this clone. The chain is built from TRBV5-4 and TRBJ2-7; TRBD1 matches at 9 bases. The V gene end was trimmed by 4 bases and the J gene end by 0 bases; junction bases not matched to a gene: 14. The germline V gene encodes CDR1 SGHNT and CDR2 YYREEE (reference sequence). CDR3 size: 18 residues. The CDR3: CASSPIGGQGPSSYEQYF. The CDR3 DNA reads TGTGCCAGCAGCCCGATTGGGGGACAGGGCCCCAGCTCCTACGAGCAGTACTTC.

This chain uses TRBV5-4 with TRBJ2-4, with 7 nucleotides matching TRBD1. This CDR3 contains 19 residues. V lost 3 bases, J lost 0 bases, and 15 bases stayed unmatched. From germline, CDR1 is SGHNT and CDR2 YYREEE (reference sequence). This chain's CDR3 is CASSYNPGTANLAKNIQYF. The CDR3 region has the DNA TGTGCCAGCAGCTACAACCCCGGGACAGCAAATCTAGCCAAAAACATTCAGTACTTC.

This chain uses TRBV6-5 with TRBJ2-7, with D tentatively TRBD2 (5 bases). Looked up from germline, CDR1 is MNHEY and CDR2 is SVGAGI. The CDR3 runs to 13 residues. V lost 6 bases and J lost 4, with 13 bases in between. The CDR3 sequence: CASSPGREYEQYF. The CDR3 bases are TGTGCCAGCAGCCCCGGAAGGGAGTACGAGCAGTACTTC.

Worth noting for this clone: This specimen includes other DNA sequences encoding the same CDR3. The chain links TRBV6-5 to TRBJ1-3; D uncertain. Trimming removed 0 bases from V and 3 bases from J, with 9 bases in between. Germline V gene data show CDR1 as MNHEY and CDR2 as SVGAGI. The CDR3 spans 15 residues. The CDR3 DNA sequence: TGTGCCAGCAGTTACTCCGGCGGGAGTGGAAACACCATATATTTT. Residues: CASSYSGGSGNTIYF.

The rearrangement uses TRBV28 and TRBJ1-5, with a weak D call TRBD1 (6 bases). The CDR3 has 15 amino acids. V lost 9 bases and J 3 bases, leaving 18 bases between the germline ends. CDR1 is MDHEN and CDR2 is SYDVKM in the germline V gene. The CDR3 DNA is TGTGCCAGTGACTCAATTACAGGGAACAATCAGCCCCAGCATTTT. This translates into CASDSITGNNQPQHF.

With regard to this clone: The sample has other DNA sequences that encode this CDR3 too. CDR3 in amino acids: CASSFTENTEAFF. CDR3 DNA: TGTGCCAGCAGTTTTACGGAGAACACTGAAGCTTTCTTT. The rearrangement joins TRBV11-2 to TRBJ1-1; no clear D. V was trimmed by 6 bases and J by 1 base, leaving 9 bases between them. Germline loops: CDR1 SGHAT, CDR2 FQNNGV. This CDR3 is 13 amino acids long.

The rearrangement uses TRBV30 and TRBJ2-1; TRBD2 matches at 13 bases. V lost 2 bases to trimming and J lost 6 bases; unmatched junction nucleotides: 4. CDR3 length: 15 residues. Germline values: CDR1 GTSNPN, CDR2 SVGIG (reference sequence). CDR3: CAWSIGTSGANEQFF. The CDR3 coding sequence is TGTGCCTGGAGTATAGGGACTAGCGGGGCCAATGAGCAGTTCTTC. The full variable domain, completed using reference TRBV30 and TRBJ2-1, is SQTIHQWPATLVQPVGSPLSLECTVEGTSNPNLYWYRQAAGRGLQLLFYSVGIGQISSEVPQNLSASRPQDRQFILSSKKLLLSDSGFYLCAWSIGTSGANEQFFGPGTRLTVL.

The genes are TRBV2 and TRBJ1-4, with a possible D match to TRBD1 (6 bases). This CDR3 has 13 amino acids. Germline V gene data show CDR1 as SNHLY and CDR2 as FYNNEI. V was clipped by 8 bases and J by 7 bases, with 14 bases between them. CDR3 in amino acids: CASSRWGAEKLFF. CDR3 DNA sequence: TGTGCCAGCTCCCGTTGGGGGGCTGAAAAACTGTTTTTT. Combining the CDR3 with reference TRBV2 and TRBJ1-4 gives the whole variable domain EPEVTQTPSHQVTQMGQEVILRCVPISNHLYFYWYRQILGQKVEFLVSFYNNEISEKSEIFDDQFSVERPDGSNFTLKIRSTKLEDSAMYFCASSRWGAEKLFFGSGTQLSVL.

The chain recombines TRBV11-3 with TRBJ2-7; TRBD1 is a possible D gene (5 bases). Germline V gene sequence: CDR1 SGHNT, CDR2 YENEEA. With 4 bases removed from V and 3 bases from J, the gap between germline ends came to 10 bases. The CDR3 consists of 13 residues. In nucleotides, the CDR3 is TGTGCCAGCAGCTCCCAGGGTGGCTACGAGCAGTACTTC. It translates to CASSSQGGYEQYF.

V is TRBV13 and J is TRBJ2-5; 13 nucleotides line up with TRBD2. The CDR3 covers 19 residues. Germline V gene data show CDR1 as PRHDT and CDR2 as FYEKMQ (reference sequence). J lost 5 bases, V lost 4 bases, and 16 bases had no gene match. The CDR3 sequence: CASSSRRLGLAGEGETQYF. In nucleotides, the CDR3 is TGTGCCAGCAGCTCCCGCCGTCTTGGACTAGCGGGAGAGGGGGAGACCCAGTACTTC.

This chain connects TRBV2 to TRBJ1-1, with D perhaps matching TRBD1 (6 bases). In germline, CDR1 is SNHLY, CDR2 FYNNEI. Trimming removed 3 bases from V and 5 bases from J, with 13 bases in between. CDR3 length: 14 amino acids. The CDR3 bases are TGTGCCAGCAGTGACGACGGAGGGGGGACTGAAGCTTTCTTT. Its protein is CASSDDGGGTEAFF.